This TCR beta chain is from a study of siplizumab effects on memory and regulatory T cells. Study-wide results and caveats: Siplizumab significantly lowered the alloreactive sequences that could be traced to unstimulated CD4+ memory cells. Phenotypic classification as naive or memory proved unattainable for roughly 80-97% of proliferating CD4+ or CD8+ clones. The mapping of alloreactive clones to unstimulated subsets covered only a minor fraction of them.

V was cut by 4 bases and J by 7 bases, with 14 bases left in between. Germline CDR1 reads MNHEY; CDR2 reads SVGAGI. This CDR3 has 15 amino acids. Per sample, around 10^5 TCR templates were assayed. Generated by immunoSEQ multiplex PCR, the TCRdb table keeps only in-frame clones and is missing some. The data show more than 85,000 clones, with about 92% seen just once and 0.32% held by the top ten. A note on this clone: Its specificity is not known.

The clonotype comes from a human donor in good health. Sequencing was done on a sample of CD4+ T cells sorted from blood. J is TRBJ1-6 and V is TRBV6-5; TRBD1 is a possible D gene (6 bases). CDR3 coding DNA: TGTGCCAGCAGTTGGCAGGGGATGGGCAATTCACCCCTCCACTTT. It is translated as CASSWQGMGNSPLHF.